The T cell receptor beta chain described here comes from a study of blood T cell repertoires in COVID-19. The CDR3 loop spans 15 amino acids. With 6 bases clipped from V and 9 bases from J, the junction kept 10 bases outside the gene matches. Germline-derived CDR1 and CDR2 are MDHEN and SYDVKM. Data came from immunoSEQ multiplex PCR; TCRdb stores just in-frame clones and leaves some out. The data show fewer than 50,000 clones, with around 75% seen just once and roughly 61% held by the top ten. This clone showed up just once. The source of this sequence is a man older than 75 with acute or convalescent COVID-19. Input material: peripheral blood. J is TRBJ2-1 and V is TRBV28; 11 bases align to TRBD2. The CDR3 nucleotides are TGTGCCAGCAGCCCGAGACTAGCGGGATTGAGTGAGCAGTTCTTC. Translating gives CASSPRLAGLSEQFF. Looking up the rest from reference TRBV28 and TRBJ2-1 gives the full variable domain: DVKVTQSSRYLVKRTGEKVFLECVQDMDHENMFWYRQDPGLGLRLIYFSYDVKMKEKGDIPEGYSVSREKKERFSLILESASTNQTSMYLCASSPRLAGLSEQFFGPGTRLTVL.